This T cell receptor beta chain was captured in a study of patients and donors after allogeneic stem cell transplantation. This CDR3 spans 17 amino acids. Germline assignment: CDR1 SGHVS and CDR2 FNYEAQ. V was cut by 1 base and J by 3 bases, with 19 bases left in between. TCRdb re-called the RT-PCR reads with MiXCR, one entry per CDR3 protein. The sample lists about 960,000 distinct CDR3 sequences; over 15% were seen once. The origin of this receptor is a human donor who was either an allogeneic HSCT recipient or a stem cell or donor lymphocyte infusion donor (not recorded which). It is not recorded whose cells these are; they may come from a transplant donor. Sequencing used blood, either unsorted or a sorted T cell fraction (not recorded which). V is TRBV7-6 and J is TRBJ2-7; D is perhaps TRBD2 (5 bases). Here the CDR3 reads CASSLVPKESGVYEQYF. CDR3 nucleotides: TGTGCCAGCAGCTTAGTTCCTAAGGAGTCCGGGGTCTACGAGCAGTACTTC.